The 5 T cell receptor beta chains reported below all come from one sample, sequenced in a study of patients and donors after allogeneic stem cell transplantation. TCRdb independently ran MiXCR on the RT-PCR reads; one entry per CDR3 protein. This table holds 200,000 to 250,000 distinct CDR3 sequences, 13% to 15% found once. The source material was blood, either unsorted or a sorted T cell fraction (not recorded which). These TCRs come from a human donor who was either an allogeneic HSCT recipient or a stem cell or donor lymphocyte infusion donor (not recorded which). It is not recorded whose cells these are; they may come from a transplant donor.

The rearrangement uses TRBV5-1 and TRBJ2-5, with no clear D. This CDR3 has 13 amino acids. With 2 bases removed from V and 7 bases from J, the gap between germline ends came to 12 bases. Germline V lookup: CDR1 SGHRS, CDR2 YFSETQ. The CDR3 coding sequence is TGCGCCAGCAGCTTTAGTCAGGACGGGACCCAGTACTTC. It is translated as CASSFSQDGTQYF.

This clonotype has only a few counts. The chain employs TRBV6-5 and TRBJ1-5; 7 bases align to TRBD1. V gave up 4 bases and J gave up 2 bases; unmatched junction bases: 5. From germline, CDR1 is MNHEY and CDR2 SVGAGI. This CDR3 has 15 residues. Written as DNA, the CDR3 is TGTGCCAGCAGTTCGGGGACAGCGGGCAATCAGCCCCAGCATTTT. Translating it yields CASSSGTAGNQPQHF.

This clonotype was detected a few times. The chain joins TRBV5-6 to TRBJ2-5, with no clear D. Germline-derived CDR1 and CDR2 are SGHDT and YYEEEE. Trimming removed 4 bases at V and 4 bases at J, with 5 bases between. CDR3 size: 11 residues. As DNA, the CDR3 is TGTGCCAGCAGCACCTCAGAGACCCAGTACTTC. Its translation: CASSTSETQYF.

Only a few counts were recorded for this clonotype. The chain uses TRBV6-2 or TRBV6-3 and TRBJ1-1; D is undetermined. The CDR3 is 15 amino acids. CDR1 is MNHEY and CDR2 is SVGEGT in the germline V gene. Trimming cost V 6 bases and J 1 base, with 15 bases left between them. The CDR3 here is CASRRTNTPNTEAFF. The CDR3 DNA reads TGTGCCAGCAGACGTACGAACACCCCGAACACTGAAGCTTTCTTT.

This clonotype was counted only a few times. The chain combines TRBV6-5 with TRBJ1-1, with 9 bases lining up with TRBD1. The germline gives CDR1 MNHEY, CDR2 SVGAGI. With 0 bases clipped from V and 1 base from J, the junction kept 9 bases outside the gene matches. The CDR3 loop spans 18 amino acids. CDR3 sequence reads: CASSYSFRQGVPNTEAFF. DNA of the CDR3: TGTGCCAGCAGTTACTCTTTTAGACAGGGGGTCCCGAACACTGAAGCTTTCTTT.